This T cell receptor (beta chain) appears in the sequencing data of a study of shared clonotypes between healthy human individuals. Overall study findings and caveats: Large depth notwithstanding, sorted-subset sequencing proved incomplete by rarefaction.

Concerning this clone: The antigen remains unidentified.

Selected positively for CCR7 and CD45RO-negative, naive CD8 cells excluded terminally differentiated effector memory CD45RA+ cells. The test was conducted at deep level. Every subset had its genomic DNA shared out evenly among several immunoSEQ plates. Using immunoSEQ multiplex PCR, the repertoire was profiled, and TCRdb retains in-frame clones only, with some absent. There are fewer than 800,000 clones in the sample; around 92% occur only once, and about 24% lies in the top ten. From germline, CDR1 is MGHRA and CDR2 YSYEKL. The CDR3 runs 17 residues. The ends were cut back, 0 bases at V and 3 bases at J, with 18 bases in the middle.

The chain carries TRBV4-1 and TRBJ2-7, with D possibly being TRBD1 (8 bases). The TCR was taken from a man in his thirties or forties in good health. The sample consisted of naive CD8+ T cells sorted from blood. The DNA for the CDR3 is TGCGCCAGCAGCCAAGAAGACACAGGGGGGGCTTTCTACGAGCAGTACTTC. Translating gives CASSQEDTGGAFYEQYF.